These 8 T cell receptor beta chains originate from one sample sequenced in a study of CD8 T cell repertoires and HIV-1 epitope variants. The data were produced by immunoSEQ multiplex PCR, yet TCRdb's version contains in-frame clones alone and is incomplete. The sample includes about 2,600 clones, approximately 66% of them seen just once. These TCRs' antigens remain unknown. The sequenced sample consisted of cultured CD8+ T cells derived from PBMCs. The receptor source for this set is a male donor with HIV.

The gene calls are TRBV9 and TRBJ2-4; 9 bases fit TRBD2. Germline CDR1 SGDLS, CDR2 YYNGEE. CDR3 length: 15 amino acids. Unmatched junction bases numbered 4, after V lost 0 bases and J lost 6 bases. CDR3 region: CASSVGGGAGNIQYF. In DNA, the CDR3 is TGTGCCAGCAGCGTAGGCGGGGGGGCCGGAAACATTCAGTACTTC.

V is TRBV7-9 and J is TRBJ2-3; D is perhaps TRBD2 (6 bases). V dropped 2 bases and J dropped 4 bases, with 16 bases sitting between them. The germline V gene has CDR1 SEHNR and CDR2 FQNEAQ (reference sequence). This CDR3 comprises 16 residues. The CDR3 here is CASSLRGTSLADTQYF. The CDR3 DNA reads as TGTGCCAGCAGCTTACGAGGAACTAGCTTGGCAGATACGCAGTATTTT. The whole variable domain, filled in from reference TRBV7-9 and TRBJ2-3, reads DTGVSQNPRHKITKRGQNVTFRCDPISEHNRLYWYRQTLGQGPEFLTYFQNEAQLEKSRLLSDRFSAERPKGSFSTLEIQRTEQGDSAMYLCASSLRGTSLADTQYFGPGTRLTVL.

The chain has TRBV5-8 and TRBJ1-5; TRBD1 might be the D (6 bases). Germline-derived CDR1 and CDR2 are SGHTS and YDEGEE. V dropped 4 bases and J dropped 4 bases, with 9 bases sitting between them. CDR3 size: 13 residues. This chain's CDR3 is CASSRQGNQPQHF. CDR3 sequence (DNA): TGTGCCAGCAGCCGGCAGGGGAATCAGCCCCAGCATTTT.

In its sample, this clone was seen once. V and J are TRBV4-1 and TRBJ2-7; a weak D match, TRBD2 (5 bases). In germline, CDR1 is MGHRA, CDR2 YSYEKL. The CDR3 runs to 15 residues. Trimming stripped 3 bases from V and 0 bases from J, with 12 bases between. Here the CDR3 DNA reads TGCGCCAGCAGCCAGGTCTTTAGCGACTCCTACGAGCAGTACTTC. It is translated as CASSQVFSDSYEQYF.

The sample holds a few counts of this clone. DNA of the CDR3: TGTGCCAGCAGAAGTTCAGGGGGCGATCAGCCCCAGCATTTT. Translated, it gives CASRSSGGDQPQHF. The V gene is TRBV6-1, the J gene TRBJ1-5; 8 nucleotides agree with TRBD1. Germline V lookup: CDR1 MNHNS, CDR2 SASEGT. The CDR3 length is 14 residues. J was trimmed by 5 bases and V by 6 bases; bases with no gene match: 6.

This chain joins TRBV19 and TRBJ2-1; perhaps TRBD2 as D (5 bases). The length of the CDR3 is 13 residues. The V gene lost 3 bases and the J gene lost 4 bases, with 7 bases spanning the gap. Looked up from germline, CDR1 is LNHDA and CDR2 is SQIVND (reference sequence). For the CDR3, the DNA is TGTGCCAGTAGTATCGGGGATTACAATGAGCAGTTCTTC. This sequence encodes CASSIGDYNEQFF.

This chain joins TRBV2 and TRBJ2-1; D is ambiguous. The CDR3 runs 11 residues. V gave up 4 bases and J gave up 7 bases, with 5 bases separating them. Germline V lookup: CDR1 SNHLY, CDR2 FYNNEI. CDR3 region: CASSGLNEQFF. The DNA for the CDR3 is TGTGCCAGCAGTGGACTTAATGAGCAGTTCTTC.

J is TRBJ2-3 and V is TRBV27; 14 nucleotides agree with TRBD2. There are 18 residues in the CDR3. Germline V lookup: CDR1 MNHEY, CDR2 SMNVEV (reference sequence). With V trimmed by 6 bases and J by 0 bases, 8 bases remained unmatched. The CDR3 DNA reads TGTGCCAGCAGACCCACGACTAGCGGGAGGGCTAGCACAGATACGCAGTATTTT. Protein sequence: CASRPTTSGRASTDTQYF.